This T cell receptor (beta chain) derives from a study of tumor and adjacent non-tumor tissue in lung cancer. Germline V gives CDR1 SGHAT, CDR2 FQNNGV. This CDR3 comprises 15 residues. TCRbeta libraries were built with three rounds of nested PCR, modified from ARM-PCR. TCRdb re-called the multiplex PCR reads with MiXCR, one entry per CDR3 protein. Here the sample spans under 95,000 distinct CDR3 sequences, roughly two thirds being singletons. No cell sorting was done before RNA was extracted from the tissue. Newly diagnosed lung cancer patients had thoracic surgery in China, August–late 2014, without prior chemotherapy.

The sequencing input was lung tumor tissue. This chain uses TRBV11-2 with TRBJ2-7; 10 positions match TRBD2. The clonotype originates from a man in his 70s with non-small cell lung cancer. CDR3 protein: CVSSLDLAGGSGRYF. The CDR3 coding sequence is TGTGTTAGTAGCTTAGATTTAGCGGGGGGCTCCGGTCGGTACTTC.